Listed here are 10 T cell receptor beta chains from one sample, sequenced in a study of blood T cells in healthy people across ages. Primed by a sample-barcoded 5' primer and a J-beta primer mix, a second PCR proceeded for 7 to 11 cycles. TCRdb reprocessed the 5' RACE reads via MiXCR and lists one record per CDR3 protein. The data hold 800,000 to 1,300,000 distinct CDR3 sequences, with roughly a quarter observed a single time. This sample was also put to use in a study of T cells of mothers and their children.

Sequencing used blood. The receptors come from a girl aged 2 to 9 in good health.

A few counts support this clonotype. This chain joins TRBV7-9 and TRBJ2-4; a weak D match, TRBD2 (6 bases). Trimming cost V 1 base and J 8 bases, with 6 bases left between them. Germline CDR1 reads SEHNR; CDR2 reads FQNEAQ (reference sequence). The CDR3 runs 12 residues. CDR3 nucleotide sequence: TGTGCCAGCAGCTTAGAGCGGGACATTCAGTACTTC. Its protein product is CASSLERDIQYF.

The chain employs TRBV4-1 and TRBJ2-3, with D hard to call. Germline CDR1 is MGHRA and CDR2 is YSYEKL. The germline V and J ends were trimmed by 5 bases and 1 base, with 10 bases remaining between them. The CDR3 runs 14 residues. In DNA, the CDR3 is TGCGCCAGCAGCAGCGAGGTACGCACAGATACGCAGTATTTT. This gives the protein CASSSEVRTDTQYF.

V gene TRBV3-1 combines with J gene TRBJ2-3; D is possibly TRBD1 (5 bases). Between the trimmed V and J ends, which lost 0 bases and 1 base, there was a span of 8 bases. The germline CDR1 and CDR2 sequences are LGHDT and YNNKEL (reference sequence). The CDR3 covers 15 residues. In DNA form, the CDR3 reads TGTGCCAGCAGCCAAGATGACAGCGGCACAGATACGCAGTATTTT. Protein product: CASSQDDSGTDTQYF.

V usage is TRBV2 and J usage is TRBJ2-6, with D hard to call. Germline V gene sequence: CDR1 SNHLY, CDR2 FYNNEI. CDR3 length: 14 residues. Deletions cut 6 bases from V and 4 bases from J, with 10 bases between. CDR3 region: CASRVETGANVLTF. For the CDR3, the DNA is TGTGCCAGCAGGGTTGAGACGGGGGCCAACGTCCTGACTTTC.

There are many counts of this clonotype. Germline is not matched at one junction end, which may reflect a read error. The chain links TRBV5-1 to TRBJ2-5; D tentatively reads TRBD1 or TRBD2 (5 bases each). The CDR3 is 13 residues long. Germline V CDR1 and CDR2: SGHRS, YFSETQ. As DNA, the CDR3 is TGTGCCAGCAGCCCCGGGGCCCAAGAGACCCAGTACTTC. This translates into CASSPGAQETQYF.

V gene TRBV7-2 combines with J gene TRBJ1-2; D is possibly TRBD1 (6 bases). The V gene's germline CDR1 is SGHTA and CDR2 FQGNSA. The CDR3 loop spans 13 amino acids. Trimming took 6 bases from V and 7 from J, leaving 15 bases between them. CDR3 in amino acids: CASSSDSQIGYTF. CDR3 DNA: TGTGCCAGCAGTTCGGACAGTCAGATTGGCTACACCTTC.

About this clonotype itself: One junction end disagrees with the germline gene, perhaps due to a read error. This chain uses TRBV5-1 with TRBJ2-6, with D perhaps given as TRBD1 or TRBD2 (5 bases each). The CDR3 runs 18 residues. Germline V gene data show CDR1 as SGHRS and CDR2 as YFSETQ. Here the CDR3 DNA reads TGCGCCAGCAGCCCCGCAGACGGACTCCTTTCCGGGGCCAACGTCCTGACCTTC. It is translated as CASSPADGLLSGANVLTF.

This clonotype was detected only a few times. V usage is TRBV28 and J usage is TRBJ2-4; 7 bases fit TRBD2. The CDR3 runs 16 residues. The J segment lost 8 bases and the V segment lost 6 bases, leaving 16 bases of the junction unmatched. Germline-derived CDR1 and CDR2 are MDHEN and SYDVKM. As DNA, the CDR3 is TGTGCCAGCAGCTTTTCAGCCCCGGGAGGAGTAGACATTCAGTACTTC. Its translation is CASSFSAPGGVDIQYF.

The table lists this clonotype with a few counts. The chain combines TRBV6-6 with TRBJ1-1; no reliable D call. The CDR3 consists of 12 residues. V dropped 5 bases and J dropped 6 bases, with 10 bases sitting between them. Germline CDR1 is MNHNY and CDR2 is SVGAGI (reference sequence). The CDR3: CASSNRLAEAFF. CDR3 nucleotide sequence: TGTGCCAGCAGTAACCGACTGGCTGAAGCTTTCTTT.

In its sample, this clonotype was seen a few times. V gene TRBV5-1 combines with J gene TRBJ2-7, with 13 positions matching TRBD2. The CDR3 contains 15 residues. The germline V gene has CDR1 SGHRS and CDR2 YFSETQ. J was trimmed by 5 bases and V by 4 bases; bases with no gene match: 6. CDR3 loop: CASSLGLAGANEQYF. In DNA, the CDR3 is TGCGCCAGCAGCCTCGGACTAGCGGGAGCAAACGAGCAGTACTTC.